The present T cell receptor beta chain was sequenced within a study of OX40 agonist ivuxolimab in advanced cancers. Study information: Patients were treated with intravenous ivuxolimab, dosed at 0.01 to 10 mg/kg and infused every 2 weeks. Patients undergoing dose escalation presented with hepatocellular carcinoma, melanoma, renal cell or head and neck cancer.

With respect to this clone: Antigen unknown.

The table came from immunoSEQ multiplex PCR; TCRdb's copy has only in-frame clones and leaves some out. The sample has tens of thousands of clones; just under 95% are singletons. Findings and limits, study-wide: Expanded clones were, on average, more numerous among CD8+ T cells than CD4+.

This CDR3 contains 14 residues. The V and J ends lost 3 bases and 5 bases respectively, with 14 bases between them. Germline CDR1 SGHDT, CDR2 YYEEEE. The chain has TRBV5-6 and TRBJ1-2; the D gene is possibly TRBD1 (6 bases). The receptor was derived from an adult with an advanced solid tumor such as melanoma, head and neck, liver or kidney cancer. The material was CD4+ or CD8+ T cells sorted from blood, obtained in a trial of the OX40 agonist ivuxolimab. The DNA of the CDR3 is TGTGCCAGCAGCTCTGGACAGCTGGTATATGGCTACACCTTC. This codes for CASSSGQLVYGYTF.